Listed here are 19 T cell receptor beta chains from one sample, sequenced in a study of control samples from healthy donors and cancer patients. Sequenced by immunoSEQ multiplex PCR; TCRdb stores in-frame clones only, minus some. The sample consists of about 22,000 clones, roughly 84% of them appearing once. Sequencing input: PBMCs. The receptors were sampled from a man in his 60s with head and neck cancer.

This rearrangement joins TRBV7-6 to TRBJ1-1; D is possibly TRBD1 (5 bases). This CDR3 contains 17 residues. The V gene lost 5 bases and the J gene lost 0 bases, with 19 bases spanning the gap. The germline V gene has CDR1 SGHVS and CDR2 FNYEAQ. CDR3 coding DNA: TGTGCCAGCAGCCCCGTCGCACAGGTGAGGGTGAACACTGAAGCTTTCTTT. It translates to CASSPVAQVRVNTEAFF. Complete variable domain (other parts from reference TRBV7-6 and TRBJ1-1): GAGVSQSPRYKVTKRGQDVALRCDPISGHVSLYWYRQALGQGPEFLTYFNYEAQQDKSGLPNDRFSAERPEGSISTLTIQRTEQRDSAMYRCASSPVAQVRVNTEAFFGQGTRLTVV.

This clone rates as medium-sized. V and J are TRBV4-3 and TRBJ1-3; D is uncertain. This CDR3 spans 16 amino acids. Germline V lookup: CDR1 LGHNA, CDR2 YSLEER. V was trimmed by 1 base and J by 1 base, leaving 11 bases between them. CDR3 region: CASSQAIGASGNTIYF. The CDR3 region has the DNA TGCGCCAGCAGCCAAGCGATCGGAGCTTCTGGAAACACCATATATTTT.

The chain couples TRBV12-2 to TRBJ2-1. TRBV12-2 is deemed a pseudogene. The CDR3 loop spans 14 amino acids. For the CDR3, the DNA is TGTGCAAGTCGTTCTAGGGTTGGTGCCAATGAGCAGTTCTTC. Translated, it gives CASRSRVGANEQFF.

The rearrangement uses TRBV24-1 and TRBJ2-1; tentative D call: TRBD2 (6 bases). The V end was cut by 2 bases, the J end by 0 bases, with 10 bases between. CDR1 and CDR2 from the germline V gene are KGHDR and SFDVKD. The CDR3 loop spans 16 amino acids. CDR3 sequence (DNA): TGTGCCACCAGTGATTCCGGGACTCTCTCCTACAATGAGCAGTTCTTC. Its translation: CATSDSGTLSYNEQFF.

The CDR3 is CASKRTDNSPLHF. CDR3 bases: TGTGCCAGCAAAAGAACAGATAATTCACCCCTCCACTTT. This sequence joins TRBV25-1 and TRBJ1-6, with D hard to call. Trimming shortened V by 7 bases and J by 5 bases, and 9 bases separated the two germline ends. The CDR3 is 13 amino acids. Germline CDR1 reads MGHDK; CDR2 reads SYGVNS.

The chain has TRBV27 and TRBJ2-1, with TRBD2 identical over 10 bases. The V segment lost 5 bases and the J segment 4 bases; nucleotides outside the gene matches: 5. In germline, CDR1 is MNHEY, CDR2 SMNVEV (reference sequence). The CDR3 loop spans 15 amino acids. The CDR3 bases are TGTGCCAGCAGTATTTCTAGCGGGGGATACAATGAGCAGTTCTTC. Protein product: CASSISSGGYNEQFF.

V is TRBV4-1 and J is TRBJ1-1, with 9 bases fitting TRBD1. V lost 4 bases to trimming and J lost 3 bases; unmatched junction nucleotides: 6. The CDR3 has 15 amino acids. Germline V CDR1 and CDR2: MGHRA, YSYEKL. The CDR3 spells CASSPRTGAHTEAFF. In nucleotides, the CDR3 is TGCGCCAGCAGCCCAAGGACAGGGGCGCACACTGAAGCTTTCTTT.

The chain carries TRBV28 and TRBJ1-2; D may be TRBD1 (6 bases). Germline CDR1 reads MDHEN; CDR2 reads SYDVKM. Trimming removed 2 bases at V and 5 bases at J, with 12 bases between. The CDR3 sequence is 14 residues long. CDR3 coding DNA: TGTGCCAGCAGTTTAAGGGGGGCAGGATATGGCTACACCTTC. Translated, it gives CASSLRGAGYGYTF.

V gene TRBV28 combines with J gene TRBJ1-1; the D gene is possibly TRBD1 (5 bases). This CDR3 is built from 14 residues. V lost 3 bases to trimming and J lost 4 bases, with 12 bases between them. The germline V gene encodes CDR1 MDHEN and CDR2 SYDVKM. For the CDR3, the DNA is TGTGCCAGCAGTTTCGGGGACTTGGGCACTGAAGCTTTCTTT. Translation gives CASSFGDLGTEAFF.

As regards this clone: One junction end disagrees with the germline gene, perhaps due to a read error. This rearrangement joins TRBV7-7 to TRBJ2-5; D may be TRBD1 (5 bases). The germline V gene encodes CDR1 SSHAT and CDR2 FNYEAQ (reference sequence). The CDR3 length is 13 residues. The CDR3 sequence is CASSLTGWGTQYF. The CDR3 DNA follows: TGTGCTAGCAGCTTAACAGGCTGGGGTACCCAGTACTTC.

The rearrangement uses TRBV28 and TRBJ2-7, with 7 bases fitting TRBD2. V was pared by 1 base and J by 4 bases, with 4 bases of the junction left unmatched. The CDR3 spans 14 residues. Germline values: CDR1 MDHEN, CDR2 SYDVKM. Here the CDR3 DNA reads TGTGCCAGCAGTTTATCCGGGGAGGGGTACGAGCAGTACTTC. It codes for CASSLSGEGYEQYF.

V is TRBV27 and J is TRBJ2-7; 7 positions match TRBD1. This CDR3 has 15 residues. Germline values: CDR1 MNHEY, CDR2 SMNVEV (reference sequence). V trimming: 5 bases; J trimming: 4 bases; junction bases outside the gene matches: 11. For the CDR3, the DNA is TGTGCCAGCAGTCCCGGACAGGAGCTATGGTACGAGCAGTACTTC. It is translated as CASSPGQELWYEQYF.

V usage is TRBV7-2 and J usage is TRBJ2-6; no clear D gene. This CDR3 spans 14 amino acids. Per germline, CDR1 SGHTA and CDR2 FQGNSA. The V and J ends lost 4 bases and 4 bases respectively, with 8 bases between them. This CDR3 reads CASSSRKGANVLTF. The CDR3 nucleotides read TGTGCCAGCAGCTCCCGAAAAGGGGCCAACGTCCTGACTTTC.

V gene TRBV5-1 combines with J gene TRBJ2-3; tentatively, D is TRBD2 (5 bases). Trimming pared 0 bases from V and 2 bases from J, leaving 10 bases between. Per the germline V gene, CDR1 is SGHRS and CDR2 is YFSETQ. This CDR3 spans 15 amino acids. The CDR3 region has the DNA TGCGCCAGCAGCTTGGGACTACAGAACACAGATACGCAGTATTTT. Protein product: CASSLGLQNTDTQYF.

The gene calls are TRBV30 and TRBJ1-2; 8 nucleotides match TRBD1. CDR1 and CDR2 from the germline V gene are GTSNPN and SVGIG (reference sequence). This CDR3 contains 18 residues. Trimming at V came to 1 base and at J to 6 bases, leaving 19 bases not matched to a gene. The CDR3 DNA reads as TGTGCCTGGAGTGCAGAAATCATAGGACAGGGAAAGGCTAATGGCTACACCTTC. It encodes CAWSAEIIGQGKANGYTF. Full variable domain (remainder filled in from reference TRBV30 and TRBJ1-2): SQTIHQWPATLVQPVGSPLSLECTVEGTSNPNLYWYRQAAGRGLQLLFYSVGIGQISSEVPQNLSASRPQDRQFILSSKKLLLSDSGFYLCAWSAEIIGQGKANGYTFGSGTRLTVV.

The chain combines TRBV2 with TRBJ1-6, with D possibly being TRBD1 (6 bases). Between the trimmed V and J ends, which lost 7 bases and 7 bases, there was a span of 17 bases. CDR3 length: 15 amino acids. The germline CDR1 and CDR2 sequences are SNHLY and FYNNEI. The CDR3 region is CASKELWDKNSPLHF. DNA of the CDR3: TGTGCCAGCAAGGAACTTTGGGACAAGAATTCACCCCTCCACTTT. The entire variable domain, with the rest obtained from reference TRBV2 and TRBJ1-6, is as follows: EPEVTQTPSHQVTQMGQEVILRCVPISNHLYFYWYRQILGQKVEFLVSFYNNEISEKSEIFDDQFSVERPDGSNFTLKIRSTKLEDSAMYFCASKELWDKNSPLHFGNGTRLTVT.

V gene TRBV6-1 combines with J gene TRBJ2-2; 9 nucleotides align to TRBD1. The germline V gene has CDR1 MNHNS and CDR2 SASEGT. Germline trimming cut 3 bases from V and 10 bases from J; bases unmatched to any gene: 15. The CDR3 extends over 17 amino acids. The CDR3 sequence is CASSDSFWDRASEELFF. CDR3 bases: TGTGCCAGCAGTGATAGTTTTTGGGACAGGGCTTCAGAGGAGCTGTTTTTT.

CDR3 in amino acids: CASSLTGGITEAFF. CDR3 in DNA: TGCGCCAGCAGCCTAACAGGGGGCATCACTGAAGCTTTCTTT. The rearrangement links TRBV5-1 to TRBJ1-1; 9 nucleotides line up with TRBD1. The length of the CDR3 is 14 residues. V gave up 4 bases and J gave up 4 bases; unmatched junction bases: 5. Germline V gives CDR1 SGHRS, CDR2 YFSETQ.

The rearrangement uses TRBV10-3 and TRBJ1-3, with 11 bases lining up with TRBD1. The CDR3 has 14 amino acids. Per germline, CDR1 ENHRY and CDR2 SYGVKD. J was trimmed by 3 bases and V by 8 bases; bases with no gene match: 3. The CDR3 loop reads CAIGGTGGGNTIYF. DNA of the CDR3: TGTGCCATCGGCGGGACAGGGGGTGGAAACACCATATATTTT.